The 5 T cell receptor beta chains presented below share a single source sample, sequenced in a study of shared clonotypes between healthy human individuals. TCRdb keeps only in-frame clones here, not all; method: immunoSEQ multiplex PCR. Of some 2.4 million clones detected, under 95% appear once; the ten largest clones hold 0.36%. The specimen was naive CD4+ T cells from PBMCs. As to subset: CD45RA+ positively selected. The receptors come from a man aged 18 to 30 in good health. Some clones in this sample may be carry-over from other donors' samples.

This sequence joins TRBV29-1 and TRBJ2-1, with 13 bases fitting TRBD2. Germline assignment: CDR1 SQVTM and CDR2 ANQGSEA. J gave up 7 bases and V 6 bases, and 6 bases lay outside the gene matches. This CDR3 has 14 residues. CDR3 sequence (DNA): TGCAGCGTGATGCGGACTAGCGGGAGTAATGAGCAGTTCTTC. Translated: CSVMRTSGSNEQFF.

The rearrangement links TRBV2 to TRBJ1-2; D gene ambiguous. The CDR3 length is 12 residues. Germline V CDR1 and CDR2: SNHLY, FYNNEI. V gave up 10 bases and J gave up 3 bases, with 12 bases separating them. Here the CDR3 DNA reads TGTGCCACCCACCCCCCCGACTATGGCTACACCTTC. Protein sequence: CATHPPDYGYTF.

The gene calls are TRBV2 and TRBJ1-5, with TRBD1 as a possible D gene (5 bases). There are 14 residues in the CDR3. The germline CDR1 and CDR2 sequences are SNHLY and FYNNEI. V was clipped by 5 bases and J by 0 bases, with 8 bases between them. CDR3 in DNA: TGTGCCAGCAGTACAGGCCGTAGCAATCAGCCCCAGCATTTT. It codes for CASSTGRSNQPQHF. The full variable domain, in which reference TRBV2 and TRBJ1-5 provide the parts outside the CDR3, is EPEVTQTPSHQVTQMGQEVILRCVPISNHLYFYWYRQILGQKVEFLVSFYNNEISEKSEIFDDQFSVERPDGSNFTLKIRSTKLEDSAMYFCASSTGRSNQPQHFGDGTRLSIL.

The chain joins TRBV18 to TRBJ2-1; possible D gene TRBD1, 6 bases. The germline V gene encodes CDR1 KGHSH and CDR2 LQKENI. The CDR3 is made up of 14 amino acids. V shed 3 bases and J shed 7 bases, with 13 bases lying between them. The CDR3 DNA reads TGTGCCAGCTCACCTCGGACAGATCCTAATGAGCAGTTCTTC. This sequence encodes CASSPRTDPNEQFF.

The J gene is TRBJ2-3, the V gene TRBV15, with TRBD2 as a possible D gene (5 bases). This CDR3 region has 16 residues. The germline V and J ends were trimmed by 3 bases and 0 bases, with 13 bases remaining between them. The germline V gene has CDR1 LNHNV and CDR2 YYDKDF (reference sequence). The CDR3 loop is CATSRRTYASTDTQYF. The CDR3 DNA is TGTGCCACCAGCAGGAGGACTTACGCTAGCACAGATACGCAGTATTTT.